Listed below are T cell receptor beta chains from one sample, sequenced in a study of cytomegalovirus exposure and HLA in healthy donors. TCRdb keeps only in-frame clones here, not all; method: immunoSEQ multiplex PCR. The sample gives under 200,000 clones, about 59% of which show up once; about 2.9% is in the top ten. Sequenced sample: PBMCs. These receptors all come from a man aged 40-50 years in good health and CMV-seronegative. The CDR3 runs from the conserved cysteine through the conserved F or W. The D gene is left open where the match is weak. Size values are once, few and many counts, or a class for expanded clones, and some rows have none.

TRBV7-9	.	TRBJ1-1	.	13	CASSPGSLPAAFF	TGTGCCAGCAGCCCAGGATCTCTCCCCGCGGCTTTCTTT
TRBV5-1	.	TRBJ1-3	few	16	CASSFDSVSSGNTIYF	TGCGCCAGCAGCTTTGATTCCGTGAGCTCTGGAAACACCATATATTTT
TRBV30	.	TRBJ1-1	few	12	CAWTTANTEAFF	TGTGCCTGGACGACAGCGAACACTGAAGCTTTCTTT
TRBV7-2	.	TRBJ1-1	.	13	CASQIQWSTEAFF	TGTGCCAGCCAAATTCAGTGGAGCACTGAAGCTTTCTTT
TRBV7-9	TRBD1	TRBJ2-5	few	13	CASRKTGEETQYF	TGTGCCAGCAGGAAGACAGGGGAAGAGACCCAGTACTTC
TRBV27	TRBD1	TRBJ1-6	few	15	CASSLQGGRGSPLHF	TGTGCCAGCAGTTTACAGGGGGGCAGGGGTTCACCCCTCCACTTT
TRBV9	.	TRBJ2-2	.	15	CASSVGGGNTGELFF	TGTGCCAGCAGCGTAGGAGGAGGGAACACCGGGGAGCTGTTTTTT
TRBV5-4	TRBD2	TRBJ2-5	few	15	CASSESGGAGETQYF	TGTGCCAGCAGCGAAAGCGGGGGGGCCGGGGAGACCCAGTACTTC
TRBV15	TRBD2	TRBJ2-5	.	15	CATSRSGGGAQTQYF	TGTGCCACCAGCAGGTCCGGGGGGGGCGCGCAGACCCAGTACTTC
TRBV11-2	TRBD2	TRBJ2-1	.	12	CASSYSGDEQFF	TGTGCCAGCAGCTATAGCGGGGATGAGCAGTTCTTC
TRBV10-3	TRBD2	TRBJ2-5	.	14	CAISDSGGGETQYF	TGTGCCATCAGTGATTCGGGGGGGGGAGAGACCCAGTACTTC